The source of this T cell receptor (beta chain) is a study of blood T cell repertoires in COVID-19. Study-wide background: The cDNA or gDNA used as material had been derived from T cells, B-cell-depleted T cells, or PBMCs.

The germline gives CDR1 SGHVS, CDR2 FQNEAQ. The ends lost 7 bases at V and 1 base at J; junction bases unmatched: 12. This CDR3 has 17 amino acids. In the original analysis: Counts of nucleated cells, estimated from reference gene primer amplification, were obtained. Libraries were prepared by immunoSEQ multiplex PCR; TCRdb keeps only in-frame clonotypes and omits some of them. V and J calls and clone size are given by that table; D and trimming were obtained from the DNA. This repertoire shows approximately 100,000 clones, 75% to 90% found once; its top ten account for more than 1.5%. The chain recombines TRBV7-8 with TRBJ2-3; 9 bases map to TRBD1. The source of this sequence is a woman in her sixties or seventies with active or convalescent COVID-19. The sequencing sample was made of peripheral blood. CDR3 region: CASTTPRQGGGTDTQYF. The CDR3 coding sequence is TGTGCCAGCACCACGCCGAGACAGGGGGGGGGCACAGATACGCAGTATTTT.